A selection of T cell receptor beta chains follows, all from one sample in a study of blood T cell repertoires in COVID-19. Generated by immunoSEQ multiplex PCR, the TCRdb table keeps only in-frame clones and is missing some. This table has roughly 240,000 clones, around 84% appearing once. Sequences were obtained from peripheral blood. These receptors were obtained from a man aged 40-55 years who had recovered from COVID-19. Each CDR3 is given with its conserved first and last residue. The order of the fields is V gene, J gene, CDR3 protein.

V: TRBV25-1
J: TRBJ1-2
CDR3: CASSEAFRDRANGYTF

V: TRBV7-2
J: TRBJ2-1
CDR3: CASSPDGGGNNEQFF

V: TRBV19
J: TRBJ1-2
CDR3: CASSERITNYGYTF

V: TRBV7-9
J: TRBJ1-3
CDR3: CASSQTDSGNTIYF

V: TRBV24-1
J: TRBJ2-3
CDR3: CATSDGGGADTQYF

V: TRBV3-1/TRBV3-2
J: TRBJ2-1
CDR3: CASSLAGGRGGEQFF

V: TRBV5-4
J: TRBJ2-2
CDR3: CASSLAGLANTGELFF

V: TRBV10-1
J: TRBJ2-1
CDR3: CASMLPGGAHNEQFF

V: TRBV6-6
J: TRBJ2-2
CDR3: CASSPLNDSGELFF

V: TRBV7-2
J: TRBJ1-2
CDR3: CASSFGTGHYGYTF

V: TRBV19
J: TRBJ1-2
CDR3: CASSIRAGGYGYTF

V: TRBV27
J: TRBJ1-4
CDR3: CASRSDRDGEKLFF

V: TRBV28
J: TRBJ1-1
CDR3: CASSLRVGHLNTEAFF

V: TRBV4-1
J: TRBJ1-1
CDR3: CASSQNHRGNTEAFF

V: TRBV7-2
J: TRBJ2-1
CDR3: CASSPRRGGPYNEQFF

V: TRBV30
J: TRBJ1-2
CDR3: CAWSPSSGGGYTF

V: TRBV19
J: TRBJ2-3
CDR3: CASSSPPGTGFTDTQYF

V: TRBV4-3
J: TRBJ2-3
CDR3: CASSQEEGGPDTQYF

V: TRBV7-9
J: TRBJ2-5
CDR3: CASSSLLAGGRETQYF

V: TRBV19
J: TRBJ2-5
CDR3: CASSTSGGETQYF

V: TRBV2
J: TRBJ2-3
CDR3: CASTSDTDTQYF

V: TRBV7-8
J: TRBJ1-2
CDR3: CASSLVRSGSGYGYTF

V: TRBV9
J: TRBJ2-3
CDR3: CASSLRDRVSDTQYF

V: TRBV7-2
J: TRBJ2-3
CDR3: CASSLRTSGRAEDTQYF

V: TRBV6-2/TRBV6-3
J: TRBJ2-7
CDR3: CASSYLDRAYEQYF

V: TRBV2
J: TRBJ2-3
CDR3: CASRVAGGYTDTQYF

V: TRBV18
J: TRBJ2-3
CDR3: CASSPGLAGLGDTQYF

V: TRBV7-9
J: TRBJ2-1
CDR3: CASRPEATSGYVEQFF

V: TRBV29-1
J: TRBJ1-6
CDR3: CSVEDTEGSPLHF

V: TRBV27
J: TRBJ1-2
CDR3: CASSSTGGPGSGNYGYTF

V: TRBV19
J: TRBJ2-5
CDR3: CASSIGAQGETQYF

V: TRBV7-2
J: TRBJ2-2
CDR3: CASSSRLAGDGGTGELFF